One and the same sample provided the 3 T cell receptor beta chains below, sequenced in a study of cytomegalovirus exposure and HLA in healthy donors. Use of 60 Vbeta and 13 Jbeta primers characterized the PCR. TCRdb keeps only in-frame clones here, not all; method: immunoSEQ multiplex PCR. The sample has around 200,000 clones; 75% to 90% are singletons. The sample consisted of PBMCs. The receptors were gathered from a woman aged 50 to 60 in good health and CMV-seropositive.

This chain connects TRBV5-5 to TRBJ1-2; D not resolved. V was cut by 4 bases and J by 3 bases, with 10 bases left in between. The CDR3 is made up of 13 amino acids. Germline V lookup: CDR1 SGHKS, CDR2 YYEKEE (reference sequence). The CDR3 sequence: CASSPEGYYGYTF. The CDR3 bases are TGTGCCAGCAGCCCGGAGGGCTACTATGGCTACACCTTC.

Details on this clone: Relative to the germline gene, one junction end is altered; a read error may explain this. The sample carries other DNA sequences with the same CDR3. This sequence joins TRBV30 and TRBJ2-7, with D perhaps matching TRBD1 or TRBD2 (7 bases each). Germline-derived CDR1 and CDR2 are GTSNPN and SVGIG (reference sequence). The CDR3 contains 13 residues. The chain's CDR3 is CAWRGRGTYEQYF. CDR3 sequence (DNA): TGTGCTTGGAGGGGGCGGGGGACCTACGAGCAGTACTTC. The whole variable domain, filled in from reference TRBV30 and TRBJ2-7, reads SQTIHQWPATLVQPVGSPLSLECTVEGTSNPNLYWYRQAAGRGLQLLFYSVGIGQISSEVPQNLSASRPQDRQFILSSKKLLLSDSGFYLCAWRGRGTYEQYFGPGTRLTVT.

This chain connects TRBV6-1 to TRBJ2-1; 7 nucleotides agree with TRBD1. The V and J ends lost 5 bases and 1 base, in that order; junction bases with no gene match: 5. The V gene's germline CDR1 is MNHNS and CDR2 SASEGT. The CDR3 is 15 residues long. CDR3 amino acids: CASSSDRVSYNEQFF. The CDR3 DNA reads TGTGCCAGCAGTTCCGACAGGGTTTCCTACAATGAGCAGTTCTTC.